This T cell receptor (beta chain) was recorded in a study of T-cell reconstitution after alpha-beta-depleted transplantation in children. TCRbeta library preparation incorporated unique molecular identifiers. TCRdb called the PCR reads again in MiXCR, with one record for every CDR3 protein. The profile covers a few hundred thousand distinct CDR3 sequences, with 6.6% appearing a single time and approximately 5.7% taken by the ten largest. The length of the CDR3 is 13 residues. The V gene's germline CDR1 is DFQATT and CDR2 SNEGSKA (reference sequence). Unmatched junction bases numbered 8, after V lost 2 bases and J lost 10 bases. This clonotype was observed at least ten times.

Sequenced here: PBMCs, sampled before TCRalphabeta/CD19-depleted stem cell transplant. The receptor's source is a boy younger than 10 with acute lymphoblastic leukemia, due to receive a stem cell transplant. The gene calls are TRBV20-1 and TRBJ2-1; 7 nucleotides align to TRBD1. CDR3 coding DNA: TGCAGTGCTAGACTATTCACGACAGGGGAGCAGTTCTTC. Protein product: CSARLFTTGEQFF.